Each of the 9 T cell receptor beta chains below was sequenced from the same sample in a study of graft-versus-host responses after intestinal transplantation. Data came from immunoSEQ multiplex PCR; TCRdb stores just in-frame clones and leaves some out. The sample yields over 80,000 clones, more than 75% seen once. The input for sequencing was PBMCs, taken 255 days after intestinal transplant. Every receptor here comes from a human patient who received an intestinal transplant, so some T cells may come from the graft donor.

The chain carries TRBV6-5 and TRBJ2-2, with D tentatively TRBD1 (5 bases). The V and J ends lost 2 bases and 5 bases respectively, with 12 bases between them. Germline CDR1 reads MNHEY; CDR2 reads SVGAGI. This CDR3 is built from 15 residues. This CDR3 reads CASSYPPAGTGELFF. CDR3 coding DNA: TGTGCCAGCAGTTACCCCCCCGCAGGGACCGGGGAGCTGTTTTTT.

CDR3 DNA: TGTGGCGCGGGGGTCATGACCTACGAGCAGTACTTC. Encoded protein: CGAGVMTYEQYF. The chain couples TRBV6-1 to TRBJ2-7, with TRBD2 matching over 7 bases. The CDR3 extends over 12 amino acids. Germline CDR1 MNHNS, CDR2 SASEGT.

About this clone itself: Other DNA sequences in the sample encode the same CDR3. V is TRBV5-4 and J is TRBJ1-1, with 7 bases aligning to TRBD1. The CDR3 covers 14 residues. Germline CDR1 reads SGHNT; CDR2 reads YYREEE (reference sequence). The J segment lost 1 base and the V segment lost 4 bases, leaving 4 bases of the junction unmatched. In DNA form, the CDR3 reads TGTGCCAGCAGCCCGGGGACAGAGAACACTGAAGCTTTCTTT. Translating gives CASSPGTENTEAFF. The whole variable domain, remainder taken from reference TRBV5-4 and TRBJ1-1, is ETGVTQSPTHLIKTRGQQVTLRCSSQSGHNTVSWYQQALGQGPQFIFQYYREEENGRGNFPPRFSGLQFPNYSSELNVNALELDDSALYLCASSPGTENTEAFFGQGTRLTVV.

This clone was seen once. The chain links TRBV29-1 to TRBJ2-5; tentatively, D is TRBD1 (6 bases). V was clipped by 4 bases and J by 1 base, with 13 bases between them. This CDR3 has 14 amino acids. Germline V lookup: CDR1 SQVTM, CDR2 ANQGSEA. This chain's CDR3 is CSVGSGQLQETQYF. CDR3 bases: TGCAGCGTTGGCTCGGGACAACTCCAAGAGACCCAGTACTTC.

The chain links TRBV25-1 to TRBJ1-2; 10 bases fit TRBD1. The ends lost 0 bases at V and 7 bases at J; junction bases unmatched: 8. CDR1 MGHDK and CDR2 SYGVNS come from the germline V gene. The CDR3 sequence is 16 residues long. CDR3 amino acids: CASSEYRAGQGGGYTF. The CDR3 coding sequence is TGTGCCAGCAGTGAATATCGGGCCGGACAGGGGGGTGGCTACACCTTC.

The rearrangement uses TRBV14 and TRBJ2-5; the match to TRBD2 covers 7 bases. CDR3 length equals 12 residues. The germline gives CDR1 SGHDN, CDR2 FVKESK. The trim removed 0 bases at V and 11 bases at J, leaving 3 bases unmatched. CDR3 in DNA: TGTGCCAGCAGCCAAGAGGGAGGGGCTCAGTACTTC. Protein sequence: CASSQEGGAQYF.

CDR3 region: CSVGTSGGSSNTGELFF. The CDR3 coding sequence is TGCAGCGTTGGGACTAGCGGGGGATCTTCGAACACCGGGGAGCTGTTTTTT. V and J are TRBV29-1 and TRBJ2-2; 13 positions agree with TRBD2. V was clipped by 4 bases and J by 0 bases; unmatched bases: 5. Germline loops: CDR1 SQVTM, CDR2 ANQGSEA. The CDR3 length is 17 residues.

The V call is TRBV6-1, the J call TRBJ2-4, with D perhaps given as TRBD1 or TRBD2 (6 bases each). The CDR3 has 14 amino acids. CDR1 and CDR2 (germline): MNHNS, SASEGT. V dropped 8 bases and J dropped 6 bases, with 17 bases sitting between them. As DNA, the CDR3 is TGTGCCAGCGACGAGGGGGGTGCGGGAAACATTCAGTACTTC. Translating it yields CASDEGGAGNIQYF.

This clone was detected only a few times. The chain has TRBV4-1 and TRBJ1-6; 7 bases align to TRBD1. J gave up 6 bases and V 4 bases, and 6 bases lay outside the gene matches. Germline V gene data show CDR1 as MGHRA and CDR2 as YSYEKL. The CDR3 is 15 amino acids. The chain's CDR3 is CASSLRQGSNSPLHF. Written as DNA, the CDR3 is TGCGCCAGCAGCCTTCGACAGGGCAGTAATTCACCCCTCCACTTT.